The 29 T cell receptor beta chains below were found in one sample sequenced in a study of T cells in localized non-small cell lung cancer. The data were produced by immunoSEQ multiplex PCR, yet TCRdb's version contains in-frame clones alone and is incomplete. The sample shows around 26,000 clones, over 70% of them seen only once. The starting material was peripheral blood, obtained before any cancer treatment. The origin of the receptors is a man aged 40 to 75 with stage III squamous cell lung carcinoma.

This rearrangement joins TRBV13 to TRBJ1-5; tentatively, D is TRBD1 (5 bases). CDR1 PRHDT and CDR2 FYEKMQ come from the germline V gene (reference sequence). The CDR3 is 14 amino acids. The germline V and J ends were trimmed by 5 bases and 1 base, with 9 bases remaining between them. The CDR3 here is CASSLRGSNQPQHF. For the CDR3, the DNA is TGTGCCAGCAGCCTACGGGGGAGCAATCAGCCCCAGCATTTT.

J is TRBJ2-1 and V is TRBV9, with 13 bases that match TRBD2. The germline CDR1 and CDR2 sequences are SGDLS and YYNGEE. The CDR3 consists of 18 residues. V trimming: 4 bases; J trimming: 8 bases; junction bases outside the gene matches: 15. The CDR3 here is CASSSAEGGTSGKYEQFF. The CDR3 DNA is TGTGCCAGCAGCTCAGCGGAGGGGGGGACTAGCGGGAAATATGAGCAGTTCTTC.

This clone has just one count. This chain joins TRBV5-1 and TRBJ2-5; a weak D match, TRBD1 (5 bases). The CDR3 runs to 12 residues. V lost 7 bases to trimming and J lost 5 bases, with 12 bases between them. Germline V gives CDR1 SGHRS, CDR2 YFSETQ. Here the CDR3 reads CASGHPGETQYF. The DNA of the CDR3 is TGCGCCAGCGGACACCCTGGGGAGACCCAGTACTTC.

V is TRBV5-1 and J is TRBJ1-3; 8 bases agree with TRBD1. The CDR3 totals 18 residues. The V and J ends lost 4 bases and 0 bases, in that order; junction bases with no gene match: 12. CDR1 SGHRS and CDR2 YFSETQ come from the germline V gene. CDR3 coding DNA: TGCGCCAGCAGCAGGGACAGGCAGTATTTGGGCTCTGGAAACACCATATATTTT. Residues: CASSRDRQYLGSGNTIYF.

The rearrangement joins TRBV2 to TRBJ2-5; 8 nucleotides line up with TRBD1. The CDR3 is made up of 16 amino acids. Looked up from germline, CDR1 is SNHLY and CDR2 is FYNNEI. V was pared by 3 bases and J by 5 bases, with 11 bases of the junction left unmatched. Here the CDR3 DNA reads TGTGCCAGCAGTGACAGGGGCAGGGGGCAATTGGAGACCCAGTACTTC. Protein product: CASSDRGRGQLETQYF.

This clone is medium-sized by share. The chain combines TRBV27 with TRBJ2-2; D is perhaps TRBD1 (5 bases). The CDR3 runs 14 residues. Germline values: CDR1 MNHEY, CDR2 SMNVEV (reference sequence). The V gene lost 2 bases and the J gene lost 7 bases, with 11 bases spanning the gap. The CDR3 DNA is TGTGCCAGCAGTTTAGGTGCAGGGCGCGGGGAGCTGTTTTTT. It codes for CASSLGAGRGELFF.

The genes are TRBV6-5 and TRBJ2-5; tentative D call: TRBD1 (6 bases). V was pared by 6 bases and J by 3 bases, with 14 bases between. The CDR3 consists of 14 residues. Germline CDR1 is MNHEY and CDR2 is SVGAGI. The CDR3 region has the DNA TGTGCCAGCAGCGACACAGGGTGGGAAGAGACCCAGTACTTC. It translates to CASSDTGWEETQYF.

The V call is TRBV5-1, the J call TRBJ2-2, with TRBD2 as a possible D gene (5 bases). The CDR3 spans 16 residues. V lost 1 base and J lost 2, with 12 bases in between. Germline assignment: CDR1 SGHRS and CDR2 YFSETQ. CDR3: CASSLRRGANTGELFF. The CDR3 nucleotides are TGCGCCAGCAGCTTGCGTCGGGGAGCAAACACCGGGGAGCTGTTTTTT.

The chain combines TRBV29-1 with TRBJ2-7; TRBD2 might be the D (6 bases). This CDR3 region has 13 residues. With 7 bases removed from V and 6 bases from J, the gap between germline ends came to 19 bases. Looked up from germline, CDR1 is SQVTM and CDR2 is ANQGSEA. CDR3 loop: CSGGVRAGFEQYF. In DNA form, the CDR3 reads TGCAGCGGGGGGGTAAGGGCCGGTTTCGAGCAGTACTTC.

The genes are TRBV29-1 and TRBJ2-3; weak D call: TRBD2 (6 bases). The V gene lost 5 bases and the J gene lost 5 bases, with 14 bases spanning the gap. The CDR3 consists of 13 residues. From germline, CDR1 is SQVTM and CDR2 ANQGSEA. The CDR3 loop is CSVPPVGGDTQYF. The CDR3 region has the DNA TGCAGCGTTCCCCCCGTGGGGGGAGATACGCAGTATTTT.

The genes are TRBV6-1 and TRBJ1-5; D is ambiguous. Deletions cut 1 base from V and 3 bases from J, with 10 bases between. There are 15 residues in the CDR3. The germline gives CDR1 MNHNS, CDR2 SASEGT. The CDR3 DNA reads as TGTGCCAGCAGTGAAGGGGCGAGGGTCAATCAGCCCCAGCATTTT. It codes for CASSEGARVNQPQHF.

The chain couples TRBV30 to TRBJ2-1; possibly TRBD2 for D (5 bases). This CDR3 region has 14 residues. Trimming stripped 2 bases from V and 0 bases from J, with 8 bases between. The germline V gene encodes CDR1 GTSNPN and CDR2 SVGIG (reference sequence). The CDR3 reads CAWSREHSYNEQFF. CDR3 DNA: TGTGCCTGGAGTCGGGAACACTCCTACAATGAGCAGTTCTTC.

This clone was picked up a small number of times. The rearrangement uses TRBV18 and TRBJ1-2, with a possible D match to TRBD1 (6 bases). Germline loops: CDR1 KGHSH, CDR2 LQKENI. This CDR3 is 13 amino acids long. V lost 2 bases and J lost 6, with 10 bases in between. CDR3 sequence: CASSPKQGHGYTF. In DNA form, the CDR3 reads TGTGCCAGCTCACCAAAACAGGGACATGGCTACACCTTC.

V gene TRBV7-9 combines with J gene TRBJ2-5, with unresolved D. V was shortened by 5 bases and J by 5 bases, with 15 bases between the two germline ends. Germline loops: CDR1 SEHNR, CDR2 FQNEAQ (reference sequence). The length of the CDR3 is 14 residues. CDR3 nucleotide sequence: TGTGCCAGCAGCCACTCGGGCCCTGCGGAGACCCAGTACTTC. Residues: CASSHSGPAETQYF.

V is TRBV1 and J is TRBJ2-3; the DNA was not compared with TRBD2, the D call given in the table. TRBV1 is labeled a pseudogene. The CDR3 runs to 17 residues. CDR3 residues: CTSSQESPSVGTDTQYF. In DNA form, the CDR3 reads TGCACCAGCAGCCAAGAGTCCCCTAGCGTAGGCACAGATACGCAGTATTTT.

The table lists this clone with a count of one. The rearrangement uses TRBV28 and TRBJ1-2; D call uncertain. The germline V gene has CDR1 MDHEN and CDR2 SYDVKM. The ends were cut back, 5 bases at V and 0 bases at J, with 10 bases in the middle. The CDR3 is made up of 14 amino acids. The CDR3 DNA follows: TGTGCCAGCAGTACCCGGACGGCTAACTATGGCTACACCTTC. It translates to CASSTRTANYGYTF.

The chain carries TRBV9 and TRBJ2-3, with 11 bases aligning to TRBD2. The germline gives CDR1 SGDLS, CDR2 YYNGEE. Trimming cost V 4 bases and J 2 bases; bases outside gene matches: 12. The CDR3 contains 18 residues. The CDR3 DNA is TGTGCCAGCAGCTCCTCGAAACTAGCGGGAGACCTCACAGATACGCAGTATTTT. Amino acids: CASSSSKLAGDLTDTQYF.

The CDR3 DNA reads TGTGCCAGCAGCTTAAGACAGGGGTCTCTCGAGCAGTACGTC. Protein: CASSLRQGSLEQYV. The V and J genes are TRBV5-5 and TRBJ2-7; 8 nucleotides agree with TRBD1. The CDR3 extends over 14 amino acids. CDR1 is SGHKS, CDR2 YYEKEE, per germline (reference sequence). With 2 bases clipped from V and 6 bases from J, the junction kept 7 bases outside the gene matches.

The J gene is TRBJ2-7, the V gene TRBV7-2, with TRBD2 as a possible D gene (6 bases). The V gene lost 5 bases and the J gene lost 0 bases, with 14 bases spanning the gap. The CDR3 spans 15 residues. The germline V gene has CDR1 SGHTA and CDR2 FQGNSA. The CDR3 nucleotides are TGTGCCAGCAGCCCCTGGGGAGGAAGCTCCTACGAGCAGTACTTC. Its translation: CASSPWGGSSYEQYF.

CDR3 sequence reads: CASRETSGRGYEQYF. The CDR3, as DNA: TGTGCCAGCAGGGAGACTAGCGGGAGGGGCTACGAGCAGTACTTC. The chain has TRBV28 and TRBJ2-7, with TRBD2 matching over 14 bases. The CDR3 has 15 residues. V lost 6 bases, J lost 3 bases, and 4 bases stayed unmatched. Germline CDR1 and CDR2: MDHEN and SYDVKM.

CDR3 region: CASSLTVNYGYTF. The CDR3 coding sequence is TGTGCCAGCAGTTTGACAGTCAACTATGGCTACACCTTC. The chain employs TRBV6-5 and TRBJ1-2; D perhaps matches TRBD1 (5 bases). The germline V and J ends were trimmed by 4 bases and 2 bases, with 8 bases remaining between them. This CDR3 has 13 residues. CDR1 is MNHEY, CDR2 SVGAGI, per germline.

This sequence joins TRBV19 and TRBJ2-3; tentatively, D is TRBD2 (6 bases). This CDR3 is 15 amino acids long. Between the trimmed V and J ends, which lost 3 bases and 2 bases, there was a span of 12 bases. Germline loops: CDR1 LNHDA, CDR2 SQIVND (reference sequence). CDR3 sequence (DNA): TGTGCCAGTAGTATCCGGGCGGGGTCCACAGATACGCAGTATTTT. This sequence encodes CASSIRAGSTDTQYF.

The J gene is TRBJ2-7, the V gene TRBV4-1, with TRBD1 as a possible D gene (5 bases). CDR3 length: 13 residues. Trimming shortened V by 2 bases and J by 3 bases, and 8 bases separated the two germline ends. CDR1 is MGHRA, CDR2 YSYEKL, per germline. The CDR3 protein is CASSQIQGYEQYF. The CDR3 DNA reads TGCGCCAGCAGCCAAATCCAGGGCTACGAGCAGTACTTC.

This clone was observed a single time. This chain connects TRBV6-1 to TRBJ1-1; 10 nucleotides agree with TRBD1. The ends lost 8 bases at V and 4 bases at J; junction bases unmatched: 4. Germline V gene lookup returns CDR1 MNHNS and CDR2 SASEGT. This CDR3 has 13 amino acids. The CDR3 protein is CASGTGVSTEAFF. DNA of the CDR3: TGTGCCAGCGGGACAGGGGTTTCCACTGAAGCTTTCTTT.

This sequence joins TRBV30 and TRBJ1-2; 9 nucleotides line up with TRBD1. V was clipped by 3 bases and J by 5 bases; unmatched bases: 10. This CDR3 has 15 residues. CDR1 and CDR2 from the germline V gene are GTSNPN and SVGIG (reference sequence). The CDR3: CAWRGQGLGWYGYTF. The CDR3 region has the DNA TGTGCCTGGAGGGGACAGGGCCTGGGATGGTATGGCTACACCTTC.

V gene TRBV29-1 combines with J gene TRBJ2-1; D call uncertain. The germline V and J ends were trimmed by 7 bases and 0 bases, with 7 bases remaining between them. This CDR3 region has 12 residues. Germline V gives CDR1 SQVTM, CDR2 ANQGSEA. Here the CDR3 DNA reads TGCAGCGCCAGCTTCTCCTACAATGAGCAGTTCTTC. Translated, it gives CSASFSYNEQFF.

A word on this clone: One junction end disagrees with the germline gene, perhaps due to a read error. V gene TRBV6-5 combines with J gene TRBJ2-1, with D maybe TRBD1 (6 bases). Germline CDR1 and CDR2: MNHEY and SVGAGI. The CDR3 loop spans 13 amino acids. CDR3 sequence reads: CAARGINYNEQFF. The DNA for the CDR3 is TGCGCCGCGAGGGGGATAAACTACAATGAGCAGTTCTTC.

The rearrangement uses TRBV19 and TRBJ2-7, with 8 bases aligning to TRBD1. J gave up 7 bases and V 2 bases, and 4 bases lay outside the gene matches. Germline V gives CDR1 LNHDA, CDR2 SQIVND (reference sequence). The CDR3 has 13 amino acids. Here the CDR3 DNA reads TGTGCCAGTAGTATACAGGGGGCTGGGGAGCAGTACTTC. Protein sequence: CASSIQGAGEQYF.

The rearrangement joins TRBV29-1 to TRBJ1-4; 9 bases are a match to TRBD1. V trimming: 3 bases; J trimming: 8 bases; junction bases outside the gene matches: 4. CDR1 and CDR2 (germline): SQVTM, ANQGSEA. The CDR3 consists of 13 residues. The CDR3 nucleotides read TGCAGCGTTGACGGGACAGGGCAAGAAAAACTGTTTTTT. Translated, it gives CSVDGTGQEKLFF. The variable domain in full, with the rest retrieved from reference TRBV29-1 and TRBJ1-4, is SAVISQKPSRDICQRGTSLTIQCQVDSQVTMMFWYRQQPGQSLTLIATANQGSEATYESGFVIDKFPISRPNLTFSTLTVSNMSPEDSSIYLCSVDGTGQEKLFFGSGTQLSVL.